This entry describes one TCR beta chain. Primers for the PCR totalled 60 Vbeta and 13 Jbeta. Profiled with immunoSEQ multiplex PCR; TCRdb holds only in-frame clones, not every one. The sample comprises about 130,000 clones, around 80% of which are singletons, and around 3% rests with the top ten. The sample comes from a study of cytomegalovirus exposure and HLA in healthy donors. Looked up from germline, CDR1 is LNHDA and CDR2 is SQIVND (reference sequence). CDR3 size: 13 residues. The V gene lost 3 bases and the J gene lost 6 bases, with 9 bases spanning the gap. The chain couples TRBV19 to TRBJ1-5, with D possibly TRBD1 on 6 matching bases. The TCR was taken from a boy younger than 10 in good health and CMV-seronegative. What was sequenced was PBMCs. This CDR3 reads CASSILGGQPQHF. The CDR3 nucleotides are TGTGCCAGTAGTATTTTAGGGGGTCAGCCCCAGCATTTT.